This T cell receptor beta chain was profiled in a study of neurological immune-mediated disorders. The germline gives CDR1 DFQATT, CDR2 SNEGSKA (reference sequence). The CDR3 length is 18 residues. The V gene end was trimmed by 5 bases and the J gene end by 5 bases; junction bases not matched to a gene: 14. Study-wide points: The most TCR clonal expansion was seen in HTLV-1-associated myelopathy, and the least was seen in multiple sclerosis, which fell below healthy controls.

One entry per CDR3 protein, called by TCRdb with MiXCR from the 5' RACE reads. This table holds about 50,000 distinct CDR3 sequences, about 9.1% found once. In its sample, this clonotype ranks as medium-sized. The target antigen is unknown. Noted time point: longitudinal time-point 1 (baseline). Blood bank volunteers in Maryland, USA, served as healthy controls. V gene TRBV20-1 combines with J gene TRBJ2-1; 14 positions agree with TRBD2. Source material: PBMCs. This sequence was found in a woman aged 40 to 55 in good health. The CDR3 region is CSASGGGLAGDRNNEQFF. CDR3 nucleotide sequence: TGCAGTGCTTCCGGGGGGGGACTAGCGGGAGATCGGAACAATGAGCAGTTCTTC.